Sequencing of this T cell receptor (beta chain) was carried out in a study of blood T cell repertoires in COVID-19. This CDR3 is built from 16 residues. V dropped 2 bases and J dropped 3; count of bases not matched to a gene: 7. Libraries were prepared by immunoSEQ multiplex PCR; TCRdb keeps only in-frame clonotypes and omits some of them. The data show about 87,000 clones, with around 84% seen just once and roughly 5% held by the top ten. The J gene is TRBJ1-2, the V gene TRBV23-1; TRBD1 matches at 9 bases. TRBV23-1 is treated as an ORF (open reading frame) with a function not yet certain. Sequencing was carried out using peripheral blood. The receptor was derived from a man between 35 and 55 years old with acute or convalescent COVID-19. CDR3 sequence: CASSQPPGTGHYGYTF. CDR3 DNA: TGCGCCAGCAGTCAACCCCCCGGGACAGGGCACTATGGCTACACCTTC.